The present T cell receptor beta chain was sequenced within a study of long-term antiretroviral therapy in people with HIV. It was version v3.0 of the immunoSEQ assay that was run at survey level. Libraries were prepared by immunoSEQ multiplex PCR; TCRdb keeps only in-frame clonotypes and omits some of them. The table records around 15,000 clones, 80% to 90% of them present only once. The CDR3 is made up of 15 amino acids. V was trimmed by 3 bases and J by 0 bases, leaving 9 bases between them. CDR1 is KGHSH, CDR2 LQKENI, per germline. The study used samples holding about 0.85-10 million cryopreserved PBMC before DNA extraction.

The specimen comprised unsorted PBMCs, sampled 0.5 years after starting antiretroviral therapy. V usage is TRBV18 and J usage is TRBJ1-3; D unresolved. The receptor was derived from a woman aged 35 to 49 with HIV. CDR3: CASSPETHSGNTIYF. As DNA, the CDR3 is TGTGCCAGCTCACCTGAGACCCACTCTGGAAACACCATATATTTT.